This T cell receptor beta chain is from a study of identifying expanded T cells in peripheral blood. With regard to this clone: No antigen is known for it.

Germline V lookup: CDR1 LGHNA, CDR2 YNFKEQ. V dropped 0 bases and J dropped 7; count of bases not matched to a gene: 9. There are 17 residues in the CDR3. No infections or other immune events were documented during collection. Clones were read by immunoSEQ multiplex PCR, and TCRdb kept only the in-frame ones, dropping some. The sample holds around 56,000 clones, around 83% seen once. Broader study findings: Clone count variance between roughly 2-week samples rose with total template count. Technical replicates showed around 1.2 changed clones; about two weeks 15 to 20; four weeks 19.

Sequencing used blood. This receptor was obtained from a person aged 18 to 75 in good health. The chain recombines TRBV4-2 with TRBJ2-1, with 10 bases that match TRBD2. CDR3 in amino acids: CASSQDGELAGVNEQFF. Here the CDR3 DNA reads TGTGCCAGCAGCCAAGATGGGGAGCTAGCGGGAGTTAATGAGCAGTTCTTC.